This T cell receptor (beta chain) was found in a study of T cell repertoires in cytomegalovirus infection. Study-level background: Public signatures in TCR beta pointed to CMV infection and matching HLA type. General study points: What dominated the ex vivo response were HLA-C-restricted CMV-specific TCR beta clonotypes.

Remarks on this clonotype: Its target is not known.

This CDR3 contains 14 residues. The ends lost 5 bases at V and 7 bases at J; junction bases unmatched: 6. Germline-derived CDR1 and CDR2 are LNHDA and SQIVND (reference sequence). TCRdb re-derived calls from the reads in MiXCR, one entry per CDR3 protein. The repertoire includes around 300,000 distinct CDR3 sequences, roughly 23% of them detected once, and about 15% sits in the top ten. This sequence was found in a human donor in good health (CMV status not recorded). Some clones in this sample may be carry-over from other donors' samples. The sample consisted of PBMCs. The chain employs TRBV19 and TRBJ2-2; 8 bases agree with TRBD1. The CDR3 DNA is TGTGCCAGTAGTGCCGGGACAGGCATCGGGGAGCTGTTTTTT. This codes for CASSAGTGIGELFF.